Only a few counts were recorded for the clone carrying this T cell receptor (beta chain). Antigen specificity is unknown. Between the trimmed V and J ends, which lost 0 bases and 2 bases, there was a span of 11 bases. CDR1 SGHRS and CDR2 YFSETQ come from the germline V gene. This CDR3 spans 15 amino acids. TCRdb redid the calling of the 5' RACE reads with MiXCR, one entry per CDR3 protein. The sample has roughly 47,000 distinct CDR3 sequences; around 7.2% are singletons. These data are taken from a study of T-cell memory formation after mild COVID-19. The overall study: TCR clusters were mostly donor specific.

Study-level points and caveats: Balance between CD4 and CD8 was seen in clones contracting day 15 to 85, and a CD4+ lean was seen in later expanders.

The sequenced sample consisted of PBMCs or a T cell subset sorted from them (not recorded which). V usage is TRBV5-1 and J usage is TRBJ1-1; TRBD1 might be the D (6 bases). This receptor was identified in a man younger than 35 who had mild COVID-19 (a few samples of this study predate the infection). Cell type and time point are not known. The CDR3 DNA is TGCGCCAGCAGCTTGGGGGGGACACAAAACACTGAAGCTTTCTTT. Translation gives CASSLGGTQNTEAFF.